The subject of this entry is one T cell receptor (beta chain). These data originate in a study of blood T cell repertoires in COVID-19. About the research overall: Collection of acute and convalescent COVID-19 samples took place in the United States, Italy and Spain.

With V trimmed by 0 bases and J by 9 bases, 5 bases remained unmatched. The CDR3 runs 14 residues. Germline loops: CDR1 SGHDT, CDR2 YYEEEE. Method: immunoSEQ multiplex PCR; TCRdb's copy keeps in-frame clones and lacks some. The sample lists about 270,000 clones; roughly 90% were seen once. The Seattle patients joined while their infection was active and were tracked longitudinally afterward. The clonotype comes from a woman aged 70-85 years with COVID-19, enrolled during active disease. Sequencing was performed on peripheral blood. The V gene is TRBV5-6, the J gene TRBJ1-4; TRBD1 agrees at 7 bases. This CDR3 is CASSLEGQAKKLFF. CDR3 DNA sequence: TGTGCCAGCAGCTTGGAAGGACAGGCGAAAAAACTGTTTTTT.